This TCR beta chain was sequenced for a study of identical twins. Study-wide results and caveats: Beta out-of-frame sequences showed weaker excess sharing between twins. Analyses based on zero insertions could be partly confounded by invariant MAIT and iNKT cells.

TCRdb reanalysed the 5' RACE reads using MiXCR and keeps one entry per CDR3 protein. The sample carries 1.5 million to 2 million distinct CDR3 sequences, about 30% recorded once. Each donor (without exception) was a healthy Caucasian. This clonotype was seen once. Its matching antigen is unknown. The receptor was isolated from a newborn girl in good health. Sequenced material: cord blood.

In nucleotides, the CDR3 is TGCAGTCCCGCCCTGGGGGAGACCCAGTACTTC. Encoded protein: CSPALGETQYF. This chain uses TRBV20-1 with TRBJ2-5; D gene unclear. The CDR3 has 11 amino acids. CDR1 and CDR2 (germline): DFQATT, SNEGSKA (reference sequence). Trimming removed 8 bases at V and 5 bases at J, with 12 bases between.